The 21 T cell receptor beta chains below come from one sample, sequenced in a study of lymphopenia after photon versus proton radiotherapy. The data were produced by immunoSEQ multiplex PCR, yet TCRdb's version contains in-frame clones alone and is incomplete. The sample contains 42,000 or so clones, over 80% of which appear only once. Sample: peripheral blood, taken from a patient treated with proton-based radiotherapy. Receptor source: a woman aged 70 to 79 with pancreatic cancer.

CDR3 DNA sequence: TGTGCCACCAGCAGAGATACACCAGCGGACAATGAGCAGTTCTTC. Translated: CATSRDTPADNEQFF. This chain uses TRBV15 with TRBJ2-1, with D possibly TRBD2 on 5 matching bases. The V end was cut by 0 bases, the J end by 5 bases, with 11 bases between. The CDR3 is made up of 15 amino acids. Germline V gives CDR1 LNHNV, CDR2 YYDKDF (reference sequence). Using reference TRBV15 and TRBJ2-1 for the parts outside the CDR3, the full variable domain is DAMVIQNPRYQVTQFGKPVTLSCSQTLNHNVMYWYQQKSSQAPKLLFHYYDKDFNNEADTPDNFQSRRPNTSFCFLDIRSPGLGDTAMYLCATSRDTPADNEQFFGPGTRLTVL.

This chain uses TRBV7-2 with TRBJ2-2, with 12 bases lining up with TRBD2. Unmatched junction bases numbered 4, after V lost 4 bases and J lost 7 bases. This CDR3 spans 15 amino acids. Germline-derived CDR1 and CDR2 are SGHTA and FQGNSA. The CDR3 protein is CASSSRTSGIGELFF. The CDR3 DNA is TGTGCCAGCAGCTCAAGGACTAGCGGGATCGGGGAGCTGTTTTTT.

The gene calls are TRBV30 and TRBJ2-1, with D perhaps assigned TRBD1 or TRBD2 (5 bases each). Trimming removed 4 bases at V and 3 bases at J, with 10 bases between. The CDR3 length is 13 residues. Germline V CDR1 and CDR2: GTSNPN, SVGIG (reference sequence). CDR3 in amino acids: CAWKWGFYNEQFF. The DNA for the CDR3 is TGTGCCTGGAAGTGGGGGTTCTACAATGAGCAGTTCTTC.

The rearrangement uses TRBV9 and TRBJ2-1, with 9 nucleotides matching TRBD1. This CDR3 comprises 15 residues. Trimming removed 3 bases from V and 8 bases from J; junction bases left unmatched: 9. Germline CDR1 is SGDLS and CDR2 is YYNGEE. The CDR3 reads CASSATGGYLHEQFF. Written as DNA, the CDR3 is TGTGCCAGCAGCGCGACAGGGGGATATCTCCATGAGCAGTTCTTC. The variable domain in full, completed from reference TRBV9 and TRBJ2-1, reads DSGVTQTPKHLITATGQRVTLRCSPRSGDLSVYWYQQSLDQGLQFLIQYYNGEERAKGNILERFSAQQFPDLHSELNLSSLELGDSALYFCASSATGGYLHEQFFGPGTRLTVL.

The J gene is TRBJ1-2, the V gene TRBV25-1; D uncertain. Germline V gene data show CDR1 as MGHDK and CDR2 as SYGVNS. V gave up 4 bases and J gave up 4 bases, with 7 bases separating them. This CDR3 contains 12 residues. CDR3 DNA sequence: TGTGCCAGCAGTGCCCTTGGCTATGGCTACACCTTC. This encodes CASSALGYGYTF.

This chain links TRBV5-1 with TRBJ2-1, with 10 positions matching TRBD2. The CDR3 covers 15 residues. Per germline, CDR1 SGHRS and CDR2 YFSETQ. The V segment lost 4 bases and the J segment 10 bases; nucleotides outside the gene matches: 11. The CDR3 DNA reads as TGCGCCAGCAGCCTCGGAGCGGGAGGGCCCGGGGAGCAGTTCTTC. Its translation: CASSLGAGGPGEQFF.

With regard to this clone: A read error is likely, as this CDR3 ends without the conserved phenylalanine or tryptophan. No DNA is shown, since the ends of the CDR3 on it are uncertain; the CDR3 is the one TCRdb lists. The rearrangement links TRBV29-1 to TRBJ2-7; the table gives TRBD2 as D, unverified against the DNA. The CDR3 region is 10 residues in length, termini included. Germline assignment: CDR1 SQVTM and CDR2 ANQGSEA. CDR3 amino acids: CSAGGSTPNL.

The chain joins TRBV2 to TRBJ1-5; 7 positions agree with TRBD1. The V and J ends lost 7 bases and 6 bases, in that order; junction bases with no gene match: 12. The length of the CDR3 is 15 residues. CDR1 SNHLY and CDR2 FYNNEI come from the germline V gene. The CDR3 DNA reads TGTGCCAGCAACCCGACAGGGCGAAAAGGTCAGCCCCAGCATTTT. The encoded protein is CASNPTGRKGQPQHF.

V is TRBV5-4 and J is TRBJ2-2, with TRBD2 matching over 9 bases. This CDR3 contains 16 residues. The J segment lost 4 bases and the V segment lost 0 bases, leaving 4 bases of the junction unmatched. Germline loops: CDR1 SGHNT, CDR2 YYREEE (reference sequence). DNA of the CDR3: TGTGCCAGCAGCTTGGTAGCGGGAGTATCCACCGGGGAGCTGTTTTTT. Protein sequence: CASSLVAGVSTGELFF. The whole variable domain, remainder taken from reference TRBV5-4 and TRBJ2-2, is ETGVTQSPTHLIKTRGQQVTLRCSSQSGHNTVSWYQQALGQGPQFIFQYYREEENGRGNFPPRFSGLQFPNYSSELNVNALELDDSALYLCASSLVAGVSTGELFFGEGSRLTVL.

The chain carries TRBV28 and TRBJ1-2; D is uncertain. With 6 bases removed from V and 4 bases from J, the gap between germline ends came to 12 bases. This CDR3 contains 13 residues. CDR1 and CDR2 (germline): MDHEN, SYDVKM. CDR3: CASRKGGFYGYTF. The CDR3, as DNA: TGTGCCAGCAGAAAGGGAGGGTTCTATGGCTACACCTTC.

This sequence joins TRBV30 and TRBJ1-6, with a weak D call TRBD1 (5 bases). CDR3 length equals 14 residues. Germline lookup yields CDR1 GTSNPN and CDR2 SVGIG (reference sequence). V lost 4 bases to trimming and J lost 7 bases, with 14 bases between them. In nucleotides, the CDR3 is TGTGCCTGGAACCTCGCAGGGTGGAATTCACCCCTCCACTTT. This codes for CAWNLAGWNSPLHF.

This clone was seen just once. This chain links TRBV28 with TRBJ1-5; 8 positions agree with TRBD1. Trimming removed 6 bases from V and 6 bases from J; junction bases left unmatched: 7. Germline V gene lookup returns CDR1 MDHEN and CDR2 SYDVKM. The CDR3 runs to 14 residues. In DNA form, the CDR3 reads TGTGCCAGCAGCGTTGACAGGGGAATTCAGCCCCAGCATTTT. It specifies CASSVDRGIQPQHF.

The chain carries TRBV28 and TRBJ1-2; the match to TRBD1 covers 8 bases. This CDR3 is 16 amino acids long. V shed 5 bases and J 0 bases; nucleotides not matched to a gene: 8. The germline V gene has CDR1 MDHEN and CDR2 SYDVKM. CDR3 residues: CASSPGQALANYGYTF. CDR3 DNA: TGTGCCAGCAGTCCGGGACAGGCCTTAGCTAACTATGGCTACACCTTC.

The chain employs TRBV28 and TRBJ2-5; D uncertain. The CDR3 is 10 residues long. Germline V CDR1 and CDR2: MDHEN, SYDVKM. The ends were cut back, 10 bases at V and 5 bases at J, with 8 bases in the middle. The CDR3: CATLGETQYF. For the CDR3, the DNA is TGTGCCACCCTAGGCGAGACCCAGTACTTC.

The chain joins TRBV4-1 to TRBJ2-2; 7 bases agree with TRBD1. The CDR3 has 15 residues. The V gene end was trimmed by 1 base and the J gene end by 6 bases; junction bases not matched to a gene: 5. The germline gives CDR1 MGHRA, CDR2 YSYEKL. The CDR3 region is CASSQADRVAGELFF. The CDR3 region has the DNA TGCGCCAGCAGCCAAGCCGACAGGGTCGCCGGGGAGCTGTTTTTT.

CDR3 loop: CASSLNRGYGYTF. The CDR3 nucleotides read TGTGCCAGCAGCTTGAACAGGGGGTATGGCTACACCTTC. The rearrangement joins TRBV5-4 to TRBJ1-2, with 8 bases aligning to TRBD1. CDR1 is SGHNT, CDR2 YYREEE, per germline (reference sequence). CDR3 size: 13 residues. The V segment lost 1 base and the J segment 5 bases; nucleotides outside the gene matches: 1.

This clone occurred a few times. The CDR3 sequence is CASSLMPSGNTIYF. The CDR3 DNA follows: TGTGCCAGCAGCTTGATGCCCTCTGGAAACACCATATATTTT. This sequence joins TRBV5-6 and TRBJ1-3; unclear D gene. The CDR3 spans 14 residues. Trimming pared 1 base from V and 0 bases from J, leaving 5 bases between. The germline V gene encodes CDR1 SGHDT and CDR2 YYEEEE.

The chain joins TRBV9 to TRBJ1-5, with TRBD1 identical over 11 bases. This CDR3 contains 16 residues. Trimming took 4 bases from V and 4 from J; bases not matched to a gene: 7. Germline lookup yields CDR1 SGDLS and CDR2 YYNGEE. CDR3 sequence reads: CASSQGDRGFNQPQHF. The DNA for the CDR3 is TGTGCCAGCAGCCAGGGGGACAGGGGGTTTAATCAGCCCCAGCATTTT.

This clone was observed once. The J gene is TRBJ2-1, the V gene TRBV7-9; possible D gene TRBD1, 6 bases. The CDR3 is 15 amino acids. The V gene lost 2 bases and the J gene lost 2 bases, with 10 bases spanning the gap. Germline V gene lookup returns CDR1 SEHNR and CDR2 FQNEAQ (reference sequence). CDR3 nucleotide sequence: TGTGCCAGCAGCTTAATGGCAGGGGCCTACAATGAGCAGTTCTTC. This encodes CASSLMAGAYNEQFF.

This clone was detected only a few times. The chain is built from TRBV28 and TRBJ1-5; no definite D call. CDR3 size: 13 residues. Trimming shortened V by 6 bases and J by 2 bases, and 8 bases separated the two germline ends. Germline assignment: CDR1 MDHEN and CDR2 SYDVKM. In nucleotides, the CDR3 is TGTGCCAGCAGGGGATTCGGCAATCAGCCCCAGCATTTT. Amino acids: CASRGFGNQPQHF.

The J gene is TRBJ2-5, the V gene TRBV5-4, with 11 bases fitting TRBD1. The germline gives CDR1 SGHNT, CDR2 YYREEE (reference sequence). The CDR3 totals 16 residues. Trimming removed 4 bases from V and 5 bases from J; junction bases left unmatched: 10. CDR3 DNA sequence: TGTGCCAGCAGCGCCACGTGGACAGGGGGCTCGGAGACCCAGTACTTC. Amino acid sequence: CASSATWTGGSETQYF.